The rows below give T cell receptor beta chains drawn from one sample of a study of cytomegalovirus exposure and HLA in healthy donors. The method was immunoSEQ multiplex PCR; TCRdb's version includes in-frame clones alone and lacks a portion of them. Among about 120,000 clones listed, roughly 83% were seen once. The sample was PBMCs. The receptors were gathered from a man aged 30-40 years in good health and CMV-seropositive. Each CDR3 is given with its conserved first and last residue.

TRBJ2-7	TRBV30	CAWSAGFWEQYF
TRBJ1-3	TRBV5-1	CASSLAGRAASGNTIYF
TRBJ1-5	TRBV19	CASSISRVYNQPQHF
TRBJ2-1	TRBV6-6	CASSMLALTYNEQFF
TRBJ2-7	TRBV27	CASHFIGTGHNEQYF
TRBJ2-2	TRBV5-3	CARSSGLEKLGELFF
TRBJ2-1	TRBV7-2	CASSRTGTYYNEQFF
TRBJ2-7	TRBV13	CASSSGQGVKQYF
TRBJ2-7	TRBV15	CATSRPGQGTYEQYF
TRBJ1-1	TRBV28	CASRFVMNTEAFF
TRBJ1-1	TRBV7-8	CASSSDSNTEAFF
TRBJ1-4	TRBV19	CASSIRQVQFITNEKLFF
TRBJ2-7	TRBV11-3	CASSLDGTSGTYEQYF
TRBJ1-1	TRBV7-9	CASSFRGMNTEAFF
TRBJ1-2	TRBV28	CASSLNRYGYTF
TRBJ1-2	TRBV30	CAWSPGQGLYGYTF
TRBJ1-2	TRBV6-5	CASKSTGGDGYTF
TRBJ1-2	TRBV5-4	CASSRQGSYGYTF
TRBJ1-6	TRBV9	CASSHGTDNSPLHF
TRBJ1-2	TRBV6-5	CASSQHPPYGYTF
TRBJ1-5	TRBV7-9	CSSSNQGLRTGPFEAQHF
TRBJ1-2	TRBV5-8	CASSLVGTHGYTF